This entry lists 11 T cell receptor beta chains sequenced from one sample in a study of naive and memory T cell subsets. Sample treatment: skin biopsy from saline-injected control site (resident skin T cells). Unsorted total RNA, about 1 to 1000 ng, was DNase treated before reverse transcription. Ligated cDNA underwent four rounds of PCR with nested alpha and beta constant region primers and SP2. In TCRdb, the UMI-ligation and nested PCR reads were re-called with MiXCR into one record per CDR3 protein. The sample lists roughly 2,200 distinct CDR3 sequences; over 3.5% were seen once. This material consisted of skin, taken from a saline injection site in the skin. These receptors originate from an adult in good health.

This clonotype is judged medium-sized. The CDR3 protein is CASSRGLADQQFF. The CDR3 nucleotides are TGTGCCAGCAGTAGGGGACTAGCGGACCAGCAGTTCTTC. The chain has TRBV2 and TRBJ2-1, with 11 bases aligning to TRBD2. Trimming removed 5 bases from V and 11 bases from J; junction bases left unmatched: 5. The CDR3 extends over 13 amino acids. Germline V gives CDR1 SNHLY, CDR2 FYNNEI.

This clonotype was observed many times. The rearrangement links TRBV6-6 to TRBJ1-5; D not certain. The CDR3 covers 14 residues. Trimming cost V 2 bases and J 5 bases, with 10 bases left between them. CDR1 and CDR2 (germline): MNHNY, SVGAGI (reference sequence). The CDR3 nucleotides read TGTGCCAGCAGTTACAGGGAGCAGCATCAGCCCCAGCATTTT. Translated: CASSYREQHQPQHF.

Notes on this clonotype: One junction end disagrees with the germline gene, perhaps due to a read error. The chain combines TRBV12-3 or TRBV12-4 with TRBJ1-6, with D uncertain. The CDR3 consists of 16 residues. The DNA for the CDR3 is TGTGCCAGCAGTCCCGACGGATGGGCCTATAATTCACCCTTCCACTTT. It is translated as CASSPDGWAYNSPFHF.

This clonotype is termed medium-sized. J is TRBJ2-5 and V is TRBV19, with 7 bases identical to TRBD1. The V gene end was trimmed by 6 bases and the J gene end by 2 bases; junction bases not matched to a gene: 12. CDR1 is LNHDA and CDR2 is SQIVND in the germline V gene (reference sequence). This CDR3 has 16 residues. The CDR3 nucleotides read TGTGCCAGTAGCATTGGGCTCCGGACAGGACAAGAGACCCAGTACTTC. This gives the protein CASSIGLRTGQETQYF.

By share, this clonotype counts as medium-sized. V usage is TRBV10-2 and J usage is TRBJ1-1; tentative D call: TRBD1 (6 bases). V dropped 7 bases and J dropped 3 bases, with 18 bases sitting between them. Germline CDR1 WSHSY, CDR2 SAAADI. The CDR3 length is 15 residues. CDR3 DNA: TGCGCCAGCACGGTAACCCCGGGACACGACACTGAAGCTTTCTTT. Translating gives CASTVTPGHDTEAFF.

This clonotype was picked up many times. The rearrangement joins TRBV6-1 to TRBJ2-2, with unresolved D. This CDR3 has 13 amino acids. Germline V gives CDR1 MNHNS, CDR2 SASEGT. V was pared by 3 bases and J by 1 base, with 3 bases between. Here the CDR3 reads CASSDLNTGELFF. In nucleotides, the CDR3 is TGTGCCAGCAGTGACTTGAACACCGGGGAGCTGTTTTTT.

This clonotype turned up a few times. This sequence may be a read error, since a much larger clone differs from it by one base. The V gene is TRBV4-2, the J gene TRBJ2-1; D not certain. Between the trimmed V and J ends, which lost 0 bases and 7 bases, there was a span of 7 bases. CDR1 and CDR2 from the germline V gene are LGHNA and YNFKEQ. This CDR3 is 13 amino acids long. The CDR3 loop reads CASSQDTRNEQFF. CDR3 coding DNA: TGTGCCAGCAGCCAAGATACCAGGAATGAGCAGTTCTTC.

Judged by abundance, this clonotype is medium-sized (0.01 to 0.1%). The J gene is TRBJ2-2, the V gene TRBV6-2 or TRBV6-3; 9 bases are shared with TRBD2. The ends lost 8 bases at V and 6 bases at J; junction bases unmatched: 10. The length of the CDR3 is 15 residues. Per the germline V gene, CDR1 is MNHEY and CDR2 is SVGEGT. The CDR3 DNA is TGTGCCAGCCAGTGGGGGACTAGCAAGTCCGGGGAGCTGTTTTTT. This gives the protein CASQWGTSKSGELFF.

In its sample, this clonotype is medium-sized (0.01 to 0.1%). The rearrangement uses TRBV20-1 and TRBJ2-2; 10 bases agree with TRBD1. Germline trimming cut 4 bases from V and 4 bases from J; bases unmatched to any gene: 3. The CDR3 covers 14 residues. In germline, CDR1 is DFQATT, CDR2 SNEGSKA (reference sequence). CDR3 nucleotides: TGCAGTGCTACCGGACAGGGGGGCACCGGGGAGCTGTTTTTT. This codes for CSATGQGGTGELFF.

By proportion, this clonotype is medium-sized. This may stem from a read error, because a much larger clone lies one nucleotide away. The chain is built from TRBV7-2 and TRBJ2-1; D is unresolved. The germline CDR1 and CDR2 sequences are SGHTA and FQGNSA. The CDR3 spans 13 residues. Trimming removed 4 bases at V and 4 bases at J, with 8 bases between. CDR3 residues: CASSSERYNEQFF. The CDR3 DNA sequence: TGTGCCAGCAGCTCCGAAAGATACAATGAGCAGTTCTTC.

In this sample, this clonotype is large. This chain connects TRBV5-4 to TRBJ2-1; no firm D call. The CDR3 has 13 amino acids. The V and J ends lost 2 bases and 10 bases respectively, with 13 bases between them. Germline V gene data show CDR1 as SGHNT and CDR2 as YYREEE (reference sequence). The CDR3 sequence: CASSFVGGREQFF. In nucleotides, the CDR3 is TGTGCCAGCAGCTTTGTGGGTGGACGCGAGCAGTTCTTC.